The present TCR beta chain was sequenced within a study of control samples from healthy donors and cancer patients. The ends were cut back, 0 bases at V and 2 bases at J, with 12 bases in the middle. The CDR3 has 16 amino acids. Germline lookup yields CDR1 SGHRS and CDR2 YFSETQ. The repertoire was sequenced with immunoSEQ multiplex PCR; TCRdb's copy has only in-frame clones and lacks some. The sample has roughly 88,000 clones; around four fifths are singletons. This receptor was obtained from a man aged 30 to 45 in good health. The chain joins TRBV5-1 to TRBJ2-1; TRBD2 might be the D (6 bases). The sequenced material came from blood. This chain's CDR3 is CASSLAAGNAYNEQFF. The DNA of the CDR3 is TGCGCCAGCAGCTTGGCCGCGGGGAACGCCTACAATGAGCAGTTCTTC.